One sample yielded the 28 T cell receptor beta chains listed below, sequenced in a study of T cells in Graves' hyperthyroidism and ophthalmopathy. Researchers amplified the TCR beta CDR3 regions from RNA transcripts. HTBI primers were the set used in a first-round RT-PCR of the TCR CDR3. Via MiXCR, TCRdb re-called the multiplex PCR reads, giving one row per CDR3 protein. The sample shows roughly 720,000 distinct CDR3 sequences, roughly a sixth of them seen only once. The sequencing input was blood. The source is a man aged 50-59 years with Graves' hyperthyroidism.

This clonotype was seen repeatedly, ten times or more. The chain couples TRBV2 to TRBJ2-1; maybe TRBD1 (6 bases). CDR1 is SNHLY, CDR2 FYNNEI, per germline. V gave up 7 bases and J gave up 1 base, with 8 bases separating them. This CDR3 is built from 13 residues. In nucleotides, the CDR3 is TGTGCCAGCATAGACAGGTCCTACAATGAGCAGTTCTTC. Translation gives CASIDRSYNEQFF.

This clonotype was seen ten or more times. J is TRBJ2-7 and V is TRBV9, with D uncertain. The V gene lost 3 bases and the J gene lost 8 bases, with 15 bases spanning the gap. The CDR3 length is 13 residues. Per germline, CDR1 SGDLS and CDR2 YYNGEE. CDR3 region: CASSGGSSLKQYF. Here the CDR3 DNA reads TGTGCCAGCAGCGGAGGATCTTCACTAAAGCAGTACTTC.

The chain uses TRBV4-1 and TRBJ1-5; D is possibly TRBD1 (6 bases). V gave up 1 base and J gave up 5 bases, with 24 bases separating them. In germline, CDR1 is MGHRA, CDR2 YSYEKL. The CDR3 sequence is 19 residues long. The CDR3 sequence is CASSQGFYRVDGAYQPQHF. CDR3 coding DNA: TGCGCCAGCAGCCAAGGGTTCTACAGGGTAGACGGGGCTTATCAGCCCCAGCATTTT.

The chain carries TRBV28 and TRBJ1-5; D is perhaps TRBD1 (5 bases). V lost 3 bases, J lost 2 bases, and 11 bases lay in between. CDR3 length: 15 amino acids. Germline-derived CDR1 and CDR2 are MDHEN and SYDVKM. CDR3 DNA sequence: TGTGCCAGCAGTTTCCACGACAGTGGCAATCAGCCCCAGCATTTT. It translates to CASSFHDSGNQPQHF.

The V gene is TRBV3-1, the J gene TRBJ1-1; D may be TRBD1 (6 bases). Germline V lookup: CDR1 LGHDT, CDR2 YNNKEL (reference sequence). The CDR3 spans 16 residues. The V gene lost 3 bases and the J gene lost 7 bases, with 21 bases spanning the gap. The CDR3 loop is CASSHSPLTGSREAFF. The CDR3, as DNA: TGTGCCAGCAGCCATTCGCCTCTTACAGGGTCTCGTGAAGCTTTCTTT.

This rearrangement joins TRBV12-3 or TRBV12-4 to TRBJ1-6, with 9 bases matching TRBD1. This CDR3 is 15 amino acids long. V dropped 4 bases and J dropped 10; count of bases not matched to a gene: 8. Here the CDR3 DNA reads TGTGCCAGCAGTTCCACAGGGGGCCTAGAATCACCCCTCCACTTT. Its protein is CASSSTGGLESPLHF.

This clonotype was recorded at least ten times. V gene TRBV12-3 or TRBV12-4 combines with J gene TRBJ1-1; D may be TRBD1 (6 bases). The V end lost 5 bases, the J end lost 4 bases, and 14 bases lay between the germline ends. The CDR3 covers 14 residues. As DNA, the CDR3 is TGTGCCAGCAGTCCGACAGGCCGCGGCACTGAAGCTTTCTTT. Translating gives CASSPTGRGTEAFF.

With regard to this clonotype: Given a much more abundant clone one base away, this may be a read error. J is TRBJ2-2 and V is TRBV7-9; TRBD2 aligns across 11 bases. The germline CDR1 and CDR2 sequences are SEHNR and FQNEAQ (reference sequence). V shed 8 bases, J shed 7 bases, and the junction held 15 bases outside the gene matches. CDR3 length: 17 residues. DNA of the CDR3: TGTGCCAGCGCCAAGAGGTCACTAGCGGGAGTAGGCGGGGAGCTGTTTTTT. Its translation is CASAKRSLAGVGGELFF. The complete variable domain, with remaining parts taken from reference TRBV7-9 and TRBJ2-2, reads DTGVSQNPRHKITKRGQNVTFRCDPISEHNRLYWYRQTLGQGPEFLTYFQNEAQLEKSRLLSDRFSAERPKGSFSTLEIQRTEQGDSAMYLCASAKRSLAGVGGELFFGEGSRLTVL.

This chain joins TRBV20-1 and TRBJ1-4; 7 nucleotides agree with TRBD1. From germline, CDR1 is DFQATT and CDR2 SNEGSKA (reference sequence). This CDR3 has 13 residues. V shed 0 bases and J 8 bases; nucleotides not matched to a gene: 3. The CDR3 region has the DNA TGCAGTGCTAGAGATTACAGGGGAGAAAAACTGTTTTTT. Translated, it gives CSARDYRGEKLFF.

The chain is built from TRBV3-1 and TRBJ2-1, with TRBD2 matching over 9 bases. The V gene end was trimmed by 1 base and the J gene end by 0 bases; junction bases not matched to a gene: 4. Germline CDR1 and CDR2: LGHDT and YNNKEL (reference sequence). This CDR3 has 17 amino acids. The CDR3 reads CASSQGGGRASYNEQFF. The CDR3 nucleotides read TGTGCCAGCAGCCAAGGGGGCGGGAGGGCCTCCTACAATGAGCAGTTCTTC.

The chain carries TRBV14 and TRBJ1-6, with a tentative D call TRBD1 (6 bases). The ends were cut back, 6 bases at V and 5 bases at J, with 14 bases in the middle. This CDR3 comprises 15 residues. Germline CDR1 is SGHDN and CDR2 is FVKESK. The CDR3 bases are TGTGCCAGCAGTCCAGGGAGGGGGAATAATTCACCCCTCCACTTT. Its translation: CASSPGRGNNSPLHF.

This clonotype was seen only a few times. This chain uses TRBV6-1 with TRBJ1-4; D gene unclear. CDR1 and CDR2 from the germline V gene are MNHNS and SASEGT. The CDR3 runs 15 residues. Trimming pared 5 bases from V and 3 bases from J, leaving 13 bases between. The CDR3 coding sequence is TGTGCCAGCAGTCCCCGACAACCAGCTAATGAAAAACTGTTTTTT. Protein sequence: CASSPRQPANEKLFF.

J is TRBJ2-7 and V is TRBV20-1; 8 nucleotides agree with TRBD1. The CDR3 has 14 amino acids. J gave up 7 bases and V 0 bases, and 8 bases lay outside the gene matches. CDR1 and CDR2 (germline): DFQATT, SNEGSKA (reference sequence). CDR3 region: CSARDSRGPGEQYF. The CDR3, as DNA: TGCAGTGCTAGAGATTCCAGGGGGCCGGGTGAGCAGTACTTC.

This clonotype was observed many times. V and J are TRBV11-2 and TRBJ2-5, with 8 bases identical to TRBD2. This CDR3 has 14 residues. CDR1 is SGHAT, CDR2 FQNNGV, per germline. V lost 5 bases, J lost 4 bases, and 6 bases stayed unmatched. CDR3 DNA: TGTGCCAGCAGCCGCCGCGGGGGGCCAGAGACCCAGTACTTC. As protein: CASSRRGGPETQYF.

This clonotype was seen ten or more times. This chain links TRBV6-2 or TRBV6-3 with TRBJ1-1; perhaps TRBD1 as D (5 bases). Germline V gene data show CDR1 as MNHEY and CDR2 as SVGEGT. The CDR3 is 15 amino acids. V lost 6 bases, J lost 4 bases, and 18 bases lay in between. CDR3 loop: CASSGDVGGVTEAFF. The CDR3 DNA reads TGTGCCAGCAGCGGAGACGTCGGGGGAGTCACTGAAGCTTTCTTT.

Concerning this clonotype: One base away lies a much larger clone, so this may be a sequencing read error. The rearrangement joins TRBV12-3 or TRBV12-4 to TRBJ2-7; D perhaps matches TRBD2 (6 bases). The CDR3 is made up of 15 amino acids. The CDR3 DNA follows: TGTGCCTGCAGGCCCGGGACTTTCAGCTCCTACGAGCAGTACTTC. This translates into CACRPGTFSSYEQYF.

This clonotype came up many times. This sequence joins TRBV28 and TRBJ2-3; 10 bases fit TRBD2. With 6 bases clipped from V and 1 base from J, the junction kept 16 bases outside the gene matches. There are 19 residues in the CDR3. Per germline, CDR1 MDHEN and CDR2 SYDVKM. CDR3 residues: CASRLGPAGGEAGTDTQYF. The DNA for the CDR3 is TGTGCCAGCAGACTCGGTCCAGCGGGAGGGGAGGCGGGCACAGATACGCAGTATTTT.

This clonotype was recorded at least ten times. The chain is built from TRBV10-3 and TRBJ2-7; 9 positions agree with TRBD1. CDR3 length equals 13 residues. The germline gives CDR1 ENHRY, CDR2 SYGVKD. V was clipped by 10 bases and J by 3 bases; unmatched bases: 7. Here the CDR3 reads CATRDRDNYEQYF. The CDR3 DNA is TGTGCCACCCGGGACAGGGACAACTACGAGCAGTACTTC.

The chain carries TRBV3-1 and TRBJ2-1, with 12 bases identical to TRBD2. The CDR3 is 19 amino acids. V was pared by 3 bases and J by 6 bases, with 15 bases of the junction left unmatched. Per the germline V gene, CDR1 is LGHDT and CDR2 is YNNKEL (reference sequence). CDR3 amino acids: CASSQETPRTSGNGNEQFF. The CDR3 DNA is TGTGCCAGCAGCCAGGAGACCCCCCGGACTAGCGGGAATGGCAATGAGCAGTTCTTC.

Ten or more counts support this clonotype. An end of the junction differs from the germline gene, which may be a read error. The V and J genes are TRBV12-3 or TRBV12-4 and TRBJ2-2, with 9 positions matching TRBD2. The length of the CDR3 is 17 residues. CDR3 residues: CASSLSSGELFTGELLF. In nucleotides, the CDR3 is TGTGCCAGCAGTTTGTCTAGCGGGGAACTGTTCACCGGGGAGCTGCTTTTT.

This clonotype was detected many times. V gene TRBV10-2 combines with J gene TRBJ2-3; 11 bases are a match to TRBD2. The CDR3 sequence is 15 residues long. Germline V gives CDR1 WSHSY, CDR2 SAAADI. Trimming at V came to 6 bases and at J to 1 base, leaving 3 bases not matched to a gene. This chain's CDR3 is CASRRGLAGTDTQYF. The CDR3 region has the DNA TGCGCCAGCAGAAGGGGACTAGCGGGCACAGATACGCAGTATTTT.

This clonotype was detected ten times or more. J is TRBJ1-5 and V is TRBV27, with TRBD1 matching over 7 bases. The CDR3 is 16 residues long. With V trimmed by 4 bases and J by 1 base, 7 bases remained unmatched. Germline V CDR1 and CDR2: MNHEY, SMNVEV (reference sequence). CDR3 bases: TGTGCCAGCAGTTCCATGACAGGGTTGAGCAATCAGCCCCAGCATTTT. It is translated as CASSSMTGLSNQPQHF.

This clonotype was counted between two and nine times. The V call is TRBV15, the J call TRBJ2-3, with D unclear. Looked up from germline, CDR1 is LNHNV and CDR2 is YYDKDF (reference sequence). CDR3 length: 16 amino acids. Trimming took 3 bases from V and 3 from J, leaving 16 bases between them. CDR3 sequence: CATSRTPRLLTDTQYF. CDR3 coding DNA: TGTGCCACCAGCAGGACACCTCGGTTGTTGACAGATACGCAGTATTTT.

This clonotype was seen many times. V and J are TRBV10-3 and TRBJ1-5; 8 positions agree with TRBD1. CDR1 ENHRY and CDR2 SYGVKD come from the germline V gene. This CDR3 is built from 17 residues. After removal of 0 bases from V and 7 bases from J, the junction contained 11 bases not matched to a gene. In DNA, the CDR3 is TGTGCCATCAGTGAGTCCCGTGGGACAGGAAAAGGCCAGCCCCAGCATTTT. This gives the protein CAISESRGTGKGQPQHF.

There are many counts of this clonotype. The chain has TRBV12-3 or TRBV12-4 and TRBJ2-3; D might be TRBD1 or TRBD2, each matching 6 bases. The ends were cut back, 3 bases at V and 3 bases at J, with 13 bases in the middle. The CDR3 is 15 amino acids. The CDR3 bases are TGTGCCAGCAGTTTCGGGGGTAGGGGGACAGATACGCAGTATTTT. It encodes CASSFGGRGTDTQYF.

This clonotype was counted many times. V usage is TRBV18 and J usage is TRBJ1-4; TRBD1 is a possible D gene (5 bases). Germline V gives CDR1 KGHSH, CDR2 LQKENI. The CDR3 has 16 residues. The V gene lost 4 bases and the J gene lost 0 bases, with 12 bases spanning the gap. The CDR3 nucleotides are TGTGCCAGCTCACACGGGACCGTGCCAACTAATGAAAAACTGTTTTTT. It is translated as CASSHGTVPTNEKLFF.

This clonotype occurred many times. J is TRBJ1-4 and V is TRBV7-8, with D uncertain. The CDR3 is made up of 13 amino acids. CDR1 and CDR2 from the germline V gene are SGHVS and FQNEAQ. Trimming pared 5 bases from V and 11 bases from J, leaving 15 bases between. For the CDR3, the DNA is TGTGCCAGCAGCCCCAGGACTCCTGCGAAACTGTTTTTT. Translation gives CASSPRTPAKLFF.

This clonotype was counted ten times or more. The chain recombines TRBV5-1 with TRBJ2-3; D is possibly TRBD1 (5 bases). Trimming removed 4 bases from V and 4 bases from J, with 10 bases in between. This CDR3 is 13 amino acids long. Germline V CDR1 and CDR2: SGHRS, YFSETQ. CDR3 DNA sequence: TGCGCCAGCAGCCCAACAGGTGCAGATACGCAGTATTTT. It specifies CASSPTGADTQYF.